A single sample is the source of the 19 T cell receptor beta chains below, sequenced in a study of CD8 T cells in ankylosing spondylitis. General study findings and limits: A TCR beta motif made of eight highly homologous variants seemed typical of ankylosing spondylitis blood.

Their recognized antigens are unknown. TCRdb re-analysed the 5' RACE reads in MiXCR, keeping a single row per CDR3 protein. The sample yields hundreds of thousands of distinct CDR3 sequences, 12% seen once. The sequenced sample was blood, either unsorted or a sorted T cell fraction (not recorded which). The receptors were gathered from a male donor with ankylosing spondylitis.

The V gene is TRBV20-1, the J gene TRBJ2-2; the D gene is possibly TRBD2 (6 bases). Germline V gives CDR1 DFQATT, CDR2 SNEGSKA (reference sequence). The CDR3 length is 13 residues. V lost 7 bases to trimming and J lost 1 base, with 10 bases between them. CDR3 DNA: TGCAGTGTCCTAGCGTGGAACACCGGGGAGCTGTTTTTT. The encoded protein is CSVLAWNTGELFF.

The chain employs TRBV24-1 and TRBJ2-1, with a tentative D call TRBD1 (6 bases). This CDR3 has 15 amino acids. From germline, CDR1 is KGHDR and CDR2 SFDVKD. V lost 5 bases and J 4 bases, leaving 14 bases between the germline ends. CDR3 region: CATSVRRGSYNEQFF. The CDR3, as DNA: TGTGCCACCAGTGTACGCAGGGGCTCTTACAATGAGCAGTTCTTC.

This clonotype was counted at least ten times. The chain is built from TRBV7-8 and TRBJ2-2, with a tentative D call TRBD2 (5 bases). Per germline, CDR1 SGHVS and CDR2 FQNEAQ. The CDR3 loop spans 18 amino acids. V gave up 1 base and J gave up 2 bases, with 17 bases separating them. CDR3 nucleotide sequence: TGTGCCAGCAGCTTAGGGGTTCGGAGGCGGGTAAACACCGGGGAGCTGTTTTTT. As protein: CASSLGVRRRVNTGELFF. The entire variable domain, with the rest obtained from reference TRBV7-8 and TRBJ2-2, is as follows: GAGVSQSPRYKVAKRGQDVALRCDPISGHVSLFWYQQALGQGPEFLTYFQNEAQLDKSGLPSDRFFAERPEGSVSTLKIQRTQQEDSAVYLCASSLGVRRRVNTGELFFGEGSRLTVL.

This clonotype has more than one count but fewer than ten. The chain uses TRBV12-3 or TRBV12-4 and TRBJ2-3, with 12 bases matching TRBD2. J lost 8 bases, V lost 10 bases, and 13 bases had no gene match. This CDR3 contains 15 residues. CDR3 loop: CATKSSGRARGTQYF. For the CDR3, the DNA is TGTGCCACCAAGTCTAGCGGGAGGGCCCGGGGTACGCAGTATTTT.

This clonotype was recorded a few times. The chain recombines TRBV4-3 with TRBJ2-2; D may be TRBD1 (6 bases). The germline CDR1 and CDR2 sequences are LGHNA and YSLEER. The length of the CDR3 is 16 residues. V lost 0 bases to trimming and J lost 0 bases, with 8 bases between them. The CDR3 reads CASSQETGTNTGELFF. CDR3 coding DNA: TGCGCCAGCAGCCAAGAGACAGGAACGAACACCGGGGAGCTGTTTTTT.

Concerning this clonotype: A junction boundary mismatches the germline segment, possibly from a read error. This chain links TRBV20-1 with TRBJ2-1, with 11 bases that match TRBD1. The CDR3 is 17 amino acids. Germline CDR1 DFQATT, CDR2 SNEGSKA (reference sequence). In DNA form, the CDR3 reads TGCTGTGCTAGAGAGGCCGGGACAGGGGGAGGAATCAATGAGCAGTTCTTC. Protein: CCAREAGTGGGINEQFF.

In this sample, this clonotype turned up a few times. The genes are TRBV20-1 and TRBJ1-1, with TRBD1 matching 7 bases. This CDR3 region has 13 residues. Germline V lookup: CDR1 DFQATT, CDR2 SNEGSKA (reference sequence). Trimming removed 6 bases from V and 0 bases from J; junction bases left unmatched: 4. This CDR3 reads CSAGGEVNTEAFF. The CDR3 DNA reads TGCAGTGCAGGGGGCGAGGTGAACACTGAAGCTTTCTTT.

This clonotype came up a few times. The chain uses TRBV20-1 and TRBJ2-6; D is unresolved. Germline assignment: CDR1 DFQATT and CDR2 SNEGSKA (reference sequence). V was cut by 6 bases and J by 0 bases, with 12 bases left in between. The CDR3 is made up of 15 amino acids. The CDR3 reads CSAPWAGSGANVLTF. The CDR3 coding sequence is TGCAGTGCCCCCTGGGCCGGCTCTGGGGCCAACGTCCTGACTTTC.

This clonotype was seen ten or more times. The CDR3 DNA follows: TGCAGTGCCCAGGGGAGGTTCACAGATACGCAGTATTTT. This encodes CSAQGRFTDTQYF. The genes are TRBV29-1 and TRBJ2-3; D could derive from TRBD1 or TRBD2 (6 bases each). Germline CDR1 SQVTM, CDR2 ANQGSEA. The CDR3 runs 13 residues.

In this sample, this clonotype turned up many times. The V gene is TRBV5-1, the J gene TRBJ2-2, with 9 bases that match TRBD1. V dropped 5 bases and J dropped 1; count of bases not matched to a gene: 9. Germline V CDR1 and CDR2: SGHRS, YFSETQ. This CDR3 is 17 amino acids long. The CDR3 reads CASRLNPGQGNTGELFF. In DNA form, the CDR3 reads TGCGCCAGCAGACTTAACCCGGGACAGGGGAACACCGGGGAGCTGTTTTTT. Looking up the rest from reference TRBV5-1 and TRBJ2-2 gives the full variable domain: KAGVTQTPRYLIKTRGQQVTLSCSPISGHRSVSWYQQTPGQGLQFLFEYFSETQRNKGNFPGRFSGRQFSNSRSEMNVSTLELGDSALYLCASRLNPGQGNTGELFFGEGSRLTVL.

This clonotype was counted a few times. The chain carries TRBV18 and TRBJ2-7, with 7 bases fitting TRBD1. Germline loops: CDR1 KGHSH, CDR2 LQKENI. The CDR3 has 17 amino acids. J lost 9 bases, V lost 3 bases, and 20 bases had no gene match. CDR3 in amino acids: CASSPVPWMGQKLVQYF. The CDR3 DNA reads TGTGCCAGCTCACCGGTCCCTTGGATGGGACAGAAGCTGGTGCAGTACTTC.

The rearrangement links TRBV6-4 to TRBJ2-3, with D possibly matching TRBD2 (6 bases). The length of the CDR3 is 15 residues. Germline CDR1 reads MRHNA; CDR2 reads SNTAGT. Deletions cut 5 bases from V and 5 bases from J, with 17 bases between. CDR3 loop: CASSLSRERGDTQYF. As DNA, the CDR3 is TGTGCCAGCAGTCTCTCCCGGGAGAGGGGAGATACGCAGTATTTT.

This clonotype has more than one count but fewer than ten. The chain has TRBV7-2 and TRBJ1-2; possibly TRBD1 for D (5 bases). Germline lookup yields CDR1 SGHTA and CDR2 FQGNSA. This CDR3 comprises 15 residues. Trimming cost V 1 base and J 6 bases, with 15 bases left between them. Here the CDR3 reads CASSLVWGRGDGYTF. The CDR3 DNA reads as TGTGCCAGCAGCTTAGTATGGGGAAGGGGCGATGGCTACACCTTC. Full variable domain (remainder filled in from reference TRBV7-2 and TRBJ1-2): GAGVSQSPSNKVTEKGKDVELRCDPISGHTALYWYRQSLGQGLEFLIYFQGNSAPDKSGLPSDRFSAERTGGSVSTLTIQRTQQEDSAVYLCASSLVWGRGDGYTFGSGTRLTVV.

This clonotype showed up many times. The chain links TRBV6-5 to TRBJ2-5; no clear D. In germline, CDR1 is MNHEY, CDR2 SVGAGI. The V end lost 2 bases, the J end lost 3 bases, and 10 bases lay between the germline ends. This CDR3 contains 14 residues. CDR3 DNA sequence: TGTGCCAGCAGTTACCTTTCGCCAGAAGAGACCCAGTACTTC. Protein sequence: CASSYLSPEETQYF.

The J gene is TRBJ2-3, the V gene TRBV10-3; TRBD2 aligns across 10 bases. CDR1 and CDR2 from the germline V gene are ENHRY and SYGVKD. The CDR3 runs 16 residues. Trimming took 5 bases from V and 0 from J; bases not matched to a gene: 5. The CDR3 is CAISTSTSGSTDTQYF. The DNA for the CDR3 is TGTGCCATCAGTACCTCGACTAGCGGGAGCACAGATACGCAGTATTTT.

This clonotype was seen repeatedly, ten times or more. The V call is TRBV5-5, the J call TRBJ1-2, with D possibly matching TRBD1 (5 bases). The CDR3 loop spans 14 amino acids. V was pared by 3 bases and J by 3 bases, with 12 bases between. Germline values: CDR1 SGHKS, CDR2 YYEKEE (reference sequence). The CDR3 region has the DNA TGTGCCAGCAGCTCCGGGACTGGGTACTATGGCTACACCTTC. It yields the protein CASSSGTGYYGYTF.

This chain links TRBV9 with TRBJ2-3; unclear D gene. Germline V gene sequence: CDR1 SGDLS, CDR2 YYNGEE. V lost 10 bases and J lost 5, with 17 bases in between. The CDR3 totals 13 residues. CDR3 sequence reads: CAGKRPDKDTQYF. DNA of the CDR3: TGTGCCGGCAAGAGACCAGACAAAGATACGCAGTATTTT.

This chain connects TRBV5-5 to TRBJ2-7, with D perhaps TRBD1 (6 bases). Germline CDR1 reads SGHKS; CDR2 reads YYEKEE (reference sequence). V lost 4 bases to trimming and J lost 5 bases, with 16 bases between them. The CDR3 is made up of 14 amino acids. CDR3 DNA sequence: TGTGCCAGCAGCCCCCGGGCAGGGGTGGACGAGCAGTACTTC. Translating it yields CASSPRAGVDEQYF. The variable domain in full, completed from reference TRBV5-5 and TRBJ2-7, reads DAGVTQSPTHLIKTRGQQVTLRCSPISGHKSVSWYQQVLGQGPQFIFQYYEKEERGRGNFPDRFSARQFPNYSSELNVNALLLGDSALYLCASSPRAGVDEQYFGPGTRLTVT.

The V call is TRBV30, the J call TRBJ1-1; D call uncertain. Trimming shortened V by 8 bases and J by 1 base, and 14 bases separated the two germline ends. Germline CDR1 and CDR2: GTSNPN and SVGIG (reference sequence). The length of the CDR3 is 13 residues. The CDR3 DNA reads TGTGCCGCGGTGGATTGGAGGAACACTGAAGCTTTCTTT. Translating gives CAAVDWRNTEAFF.